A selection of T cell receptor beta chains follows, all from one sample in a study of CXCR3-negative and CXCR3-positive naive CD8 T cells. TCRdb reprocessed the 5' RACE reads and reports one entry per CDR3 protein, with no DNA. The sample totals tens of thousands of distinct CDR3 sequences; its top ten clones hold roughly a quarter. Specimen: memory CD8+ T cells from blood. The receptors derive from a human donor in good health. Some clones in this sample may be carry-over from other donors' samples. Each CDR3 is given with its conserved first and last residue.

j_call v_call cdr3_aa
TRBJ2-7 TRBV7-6 CASSTPNPGRGPLEQYF
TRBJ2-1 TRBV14 CASSLTSGLWGEQFF
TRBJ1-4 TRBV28 CASQSLGGWEKLFF
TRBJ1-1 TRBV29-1 CSVGVMNTEAFF
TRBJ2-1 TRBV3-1 CASSQGGASGNYNEQFF
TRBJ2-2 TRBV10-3 CAISGGGTGELFF
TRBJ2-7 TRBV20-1 CSARDFLADSYEQYF
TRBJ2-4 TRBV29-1 CSVVVGTKNIQYF
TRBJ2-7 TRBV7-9 CASSSTQGTVYEQYF
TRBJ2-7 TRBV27 CASSAWSESSYEQYF
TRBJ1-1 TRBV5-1 CASRSLNTEAFF
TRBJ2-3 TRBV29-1 CSVLEGAADTQYF
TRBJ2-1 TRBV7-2 CASSISSGGAYNEQFF
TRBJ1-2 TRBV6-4 CASSDSTGGGYTF
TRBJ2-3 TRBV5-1 CASSSERLAFTDTQYF
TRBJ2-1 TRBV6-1 CASNLLGEYNEQFF
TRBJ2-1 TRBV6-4 CASSESEEQGYEQFF
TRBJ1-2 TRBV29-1 CSVVSGGIYGYTF
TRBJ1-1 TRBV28 CASSEPGGGTEAFF